This entry lists 26 T cell receptor beta chains sequenced from one sample in a study of T cell responses to AZD1222 COVID-19 vaccine. Measured with immunoSEQ multiplex PCR; TCRdb has only the in-frame clones, and not every one. Altogether roughly 190,000 clones are present, approximately 91% being singletons, with the ten largest covering 1.5% to 2%. The input for sequencing was peripheral blood, taken 28 days after the second AZD1222 dose. The source is an adult who received the AZD1222 COVID-19 vaccine.

The sample holds one count of this clone. The V and J genes are TRBV29-1 and TRBJ1-2; D is possibly TRBD1 (5 bases). CDR3 size: 12 residues. V was shortened by 8 bases and J by 5 bases, with 15 bases between the two germline ends. Germline-derived CDR1 and CDR2 are SQVTM and ANQGSEA. CDR3 DNA sequence: TGCAGCTTTGGAGGGGTGGAGTATGGCTACACCTTC. Residues: CSFGGVEYGYTF. Based on the CDR3 plus reference TRBV29-1 and TRBJ1-2, the full variable domain is SAVISQKPSRDICQRGTSLTIQCQVDSQVTMMFWYRQQPGQSLTLIATANQGSEATYESGFVIDKFPISRPNLTFSTLTVSNMSPEDSSIYLCSFGGVEYGYTFGSGTRLTVV.

V gene TRBV5-1 combines with J gene TRBJ2-2; 11 positions agree with TRBD2. The CDR3 is 16 amino acids. Germline lookup yields CDR1 SGHRS and CDR2 YFSETQ. Trimming at V came to 4 bases and at J to 1 base, leaving 3 bases not matched to a gene. CDR3 sequence (DNA): TGCGCCAGCAGCCCGGGACTAGCGGTGAACACCGGGGAGCTGTTTTTT. Its protein product is CASSPGLAVNTGELFF.

The chain combines TRBV6-1 with TRBJ1-4, with D maybe TRBD1 (5 bases). Germline V CDR1 and CDR2: MNHNS, SASEGT. Trimming cost V 1 base and J 4 bases, with 16 bases left between them. The CDR3 totals 17 residues. The CDR3 loop is CASSEGQISTNNEKLFF. The CDR3, as DNA: TGTGCCAGCAGTGAAGGACAGATATCAACTAATAATGAAAAACTGTTTTTT.

This clone was recorded only once. The rearrangement uses TRBV5-8 and TRBJ2-7, with TRBD1 matching 7 bases. Germline values: CDR1 SGHTS, CDR2 YDEGEE. The CDR3 spans 14 residues. J gave up 4 bases and V 7 bases, and 11 bases lay outside the gene matches. CDR3 loop: CASVPTRQGYEQYF. The CDR3 DNA is TGTGCCAGCGTCCCTACGAGACAGGGTTACGAGCAGTACTTC.

This chain connects TRBV7-2 to TRBJ1-2; 9 positions agree with TRBD1. The germline CDR1 and CDR2 sequences are SGHTA and FQGNSA. The V gene end was trimmed by 7 bases and the J gene end by 0 bases; junction bases not matched to a gene: 9. This CDR3 region has 16 residues. The CDR3 sequence is CASNPGTGIANYGYTF. CDR3 nucleotide sequence: TGTGCCAGCAACCCCGGGACAGGGATCGCTAACTATGGCTACACCTTC.

The gene calls are TRBV28 and TRBJ1-1, with a tentative D call TRBD1 (5 bases). There are 14 residues in the CDR3. Trimming shortened V by 2 bases and J by 0 bases, and 7 bases separated the two germline ends. Germline V CDR1 and CDR2: MDHEN, SYDVKM. The CDR3 DNA follows: TGTGCCAGCAGTTTAGGGGGGGTGAACACTGAAGCTTTCTTT. Its protein is CASSLGGVNTEAFF.

The chain uses TRBV30 and TRBJ2-6; 8 positions match TRBD2. Germline loops: CDR1 GTSNPN, CDR2 SVGIG (reference sequence). The CDR3 runs 19 residues. The trim removed 3 bases at V and 0 bases at J, leaving 13 bases unmatched. Here the CDR3 reads CAWSAAYSGAPSGANVLTF. CDR3 coding DNA: TGTGCCTGGAGCGCTGCCTATAGCGGGGCCCCCTCTGGGGCCAACGTCCTGACTTTC.

This chain connects TRBV9 to TRBJ2-1; 7 bases are shared with TRBD2. The CDR3 runs 16 residues. Germline trimming cut 1 base from V and 4 bases from J; bases unmatched to any gene: 8. CDR1 and CDR2 from the germline V gene are SGDLS and YYNGEE. The CDR3 DNA reads as TGTGCCAGCAGCGTATCAGCGGGGCCTGCTTACAATGAGCAGTTCTTC. This sequence encodes CASSVSAGPAYNEQFF.

The V call is TRBV28, the J call TRBJ1-5; 9 positions agree with TRBD1. Germline CDR1 reads MDHEN; CDR2 reads SYDVKM. The CDR3 length is 16 residues. J gave up 7 bases and V 5 bases, and 12 bases lay outside the gene matches. The CDR3 bases are TGTGCCAGCAGTCCGGCGGGAAGGGGACAGGGACAGCCCCAGCATTTT. Its translation is CASSPAGRGQGQPQHF.

This chain uses TRBV3-1 (or the pseudogene TRBV3-2) with TRBJ1-5; D gene unclear. V was clipped by 5 bases and J by 0 bases, with 11 bases between them. This CDR3 is 15 amino acids long. Germline CDR1 and CDR2: LGHDT and YNNKEL (reference sequence). In DNA form, the CDR3 reads TGTGCCAGCAGCTTTAGGGTTGATAGCAATCAGCCCCAGCATTTT. Translated: CASSFRVDSNQPQHF.

V usage is TRBV11-1 and J usage is TRBJ2-3; D is unresolved. V lost 0 bases and J lost 6, with 7 bases in between. The germline V gene encodes CDR1 SGHAT and CDR2 FQDESV (reference sequence). The CDR3 length is 13 residues. The CDR3 loop is CASSLAGYDTQYF. The CDR3 DNA sequence: TGTGCCAGCAGCTTAGCAGGGTACGATACGCAGTATTTT.

The V call is TRBV28, the J call TRBJ2-7; D call uncertain. Deletions cut 8 bases from V and 3 bases from J, with 20 bases between. Germline lookup yields CDR1 MDHEN and CDR2 SYDVKM. This CDR3 contains 15 residues. The CDR3 DNA is TGTGCCAGCCTCACCGCGGCCAGTGGGCTCTACGAGCAGTACTTC. Its protein is CASLTAASGLYEQYF.

The chain combines TRBV18 with TRBJ1-5; D is possibly TRBD1 (6 bases). The V gene lost 3 bases and the J gene lost 1 base, with 16 bases spanning the gap. The CDR3 runs 17 residues. Germline lookup yields CDR1 KGHSH and CDR2 LQKENI. In DNA form, the CDR3 reads TGTGCCAGCTCACCCCGTCCAGGGGAAAAGAGCAATCAGCCCCAGCATTTT. Its protein is CASSPRPGEKSNQPQHF.

The gene calls are TRBV29-1 and TRBJ2-3, with 7 positions matching TRBD2. V gave up 3 bases and J gave up 9 bases; unmatched junction bases: 9. There are 13 residues in the CDR3. The germline gives CDR1 SQVTM, CDR2 ANQGSEA. CDR3 sequence: CSVDPNGGLTQYF. Written as DNA, the CDR3 is TGCAGCGTTGATCCGAACGGGGGGTTGACGCAGTATTTT.

The V call is TRBV13, the J call TRBJ2-1; 9 nucleotides agree with TRBD1. The germline CDR1 and CDR2 sequences are PRHDT and FYEKMQ (reference sequence). This CDR3 contains 20 residues. The V gene end was trimmed by 2 bases and the J gene end by 0 bases; junction bases not matched to a gene: 14. Here the CDR3 reads CASSLNRGRLSTSSYNEQFF. CDR3 bases: TGTGCCAGCAGCTTAAACAGGGGGCGCTTATCAACGAGCTCCTACAATGAGCAGTTCTTC. The whole variable domain, remainder taken from reference TRBV13 and TRBJ2-1, is AAGVIQSPRHLIKEKRETATLKCYPIPRHDTVYWYQQGPGQDPQFLISFYEKMQSDKGSIPDRFSAQQFSDYHSELNMSSLELGDSALYFCASSLNRGRLSTSSYNEQFFGPGTRLTVL.

This clone was detected only once. The rearrangement joins TRBV6-1 to TRBJ2-1; D is undetermined. CDR1 is MNHNS, CDR2 SASEGT, per germline. Trimming removed 0 bases from V and 8 bases from J, with 11 bases in between. The CDR3 loop spans 14 amino acids. This chain's CDR3 is CASSEALLLYEQFF. Written as DNA, the CDR3 is TGTGCCAGCAGTGAAGCGCTTCTGCTATATGAGCAGTTCTTC.

The CDR3 DNA sequence: TGTGCCAGCAGCCCCGGGACAGGATACGAGCAGTACTTC. As protein: CASSPGTGYEQYF. The chain links TRBV3-1 (or the pseudogene TRBV3-2) to TRBJ2-7; 8 positions match TRBD1. Germline V CDR1 and CDR2: LGHDT, YNNKEL (reference sequence). The junction had 3 bases not matched to a gene; V was cut back by 4 bases and J by 4 bases. CDR3 length equals 13 residues.

The chain joins TRBV10-3 to TRBJ2-2; D unresolved. V shed 3 bases and J shed 3 bases, with 8 bases lying between them. From germline, CDR1 is ENHRY and CDR2 SYGVKD. The CDR3 loop spans 14 amino acids. CDR3 protein: CAISDIGDTGELFF. CDR3 DNA: TGTGCCATCAGTGATATTGGAGACACCGGGGAGCTGTTTTTT.

The table lists this clone with a count of one. The J gene is TRBJ1-2, the V gene TRBV7-9; TRBD1 matches 11 bases. Per the germline V gene, CDR1 is SEHNR and CDR2 is FQNEAQ (reference sequence). The length of the CDR3 is 15 residues. Trimming cost V 5 bases and J 2 bases; bases outside gene matches: 4. The CDR3 nucleotides read TGTGCCAGCAGCAGGACAGGGGGCGGGAACTATGGCTACACCTTC. It is translated as CASSRTGGGNYGYTF.

The chain joins TRBV5-4 to TRBJ2-1, with 9 nucleotides matching TRBD2. The CDR3 runs 14 residues. Germline-derived CDR1 and CDR2 are SGHNT and YYREEE (reference sequence). Trimming took 6 bases from V and 4 from J; bases not matched to a gene: 5. CDR3 in DNA: TGTGCCAGCACACCAGCGGGGGGATACAATGAGCAGTTCTTC. Translated, it gives CASTPAGGYNEQFF.

The rearrangement joins TRBV5-1 to TRBJ2-1; 7 bases are a match to TRBD1. Looked up from germline, CDR1 is SGHRS and CDR2 is YFSETQ. With 0 bases clipped from V and 8 bases from J, the junction kept 5 bases outside the gene matches. The CDR3 runs 14 residues. CDR3 in amino acids: CASSLGQGMDEQFF. In DNA form, the CDR3 reads TGCGCCAGCAGCTTGGGACAGGGTATGGATGAGCAGTTCTTC.

This chain links TRBV9 with TRBJ2-3, with a weak D call TRBD2 (5 bases). Germline CDR1 and CDR2: SGDLS and YYNGEE. V dropped 3 bases and J dropped 8 bases, with 10 bases sitting between them. This CDR3 comprises 12 residues. DNA of the CDR3: TGTGCCAGCAGCGCACTAGGAGGTACGCAGTATTTT. This translates into CASSALGGTQYF.

The gene calls are TRBV4-2 and TRBJ2-2; possibly TRBD1 for D (6 bases). Germline loops: CDR1 LGHNA, CDR2 YNFKEQ. V lost 0 bases, J lost 6 bases, and 8 bases lay in between. This CDR3 is built from 14 residues. DNA for the CDR3: TGTGCCAGCAGCCAAGAACCAGGGGCCGGGGAGCTGTTTTTT. Its protein is CASSQEPGAGELFF.

The V and J genes are TRBV6-5 and TRBJ2-3; D is unresolved. The V and J ends lost 0 bases and 4 bases respectively, with 5 bases between them. The CDR3 has 13 residues. Germline V lookup: CDR1 MNHEY, CDR2 SVGAGI. CDR3 DNA sequence: TGTGCCAGCAGTTACTCGAAAGCAGATACGCAGTATTTT. Its translation: CASSYSKADTQYF.

The chain employs TRBV18 and TRBJ2-7; D is unresolved. The V end lost 3 bases, the J end lost 5 bases, and 23 bases lay between the germline ends. Germline V lookup: CDR1 KGHSH, CDR2 LQKENI. The CDR3 runs 17 residues. CDR3 region: CASSPDGWQYGPHEQYF. The CDR3 nucleotides are TGTGCCAGCTCACCGGACGGATGGCAGTACGGTCCTCACGAGCAGTACTTC.

The V call is TRBV3-1 (or the pseudogene TRBV3-2), the J call TRBJ1-2, with TRBD1 as a possible D gene (6 bases). This CDR3 has 15 amino acids. Trimming took 0 bases from V and 8 from J, leaving 16 bases between them. Per the germline V gene, CDR1 is LGHDT and CDR2 is YNNKEL (reference sequence). The CDR3, as DNA: TGTGCCAGCAGCCAAGAGCCGCAGGGGTGGCGGGGCTACACCTTC. Translating gives CASSQEPQGWRGYTF.